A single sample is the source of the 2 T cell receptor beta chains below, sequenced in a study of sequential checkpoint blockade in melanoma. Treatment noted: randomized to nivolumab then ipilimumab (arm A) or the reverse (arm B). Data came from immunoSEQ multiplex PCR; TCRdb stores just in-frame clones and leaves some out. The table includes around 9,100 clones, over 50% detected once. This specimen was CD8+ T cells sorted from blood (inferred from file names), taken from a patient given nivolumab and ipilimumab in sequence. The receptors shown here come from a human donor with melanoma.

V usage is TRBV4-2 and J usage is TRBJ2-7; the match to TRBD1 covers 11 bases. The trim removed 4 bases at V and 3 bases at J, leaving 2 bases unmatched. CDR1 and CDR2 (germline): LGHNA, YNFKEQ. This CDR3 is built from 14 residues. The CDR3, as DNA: TGTGCCAGCAGCCCGGGGACAGGGGGCTACGAGCAGTACTTC. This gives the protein CASSPGTGGYEQYF.

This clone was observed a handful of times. The CDR3 region has the DNA TGTGCCAGCAGTTCCACAGGGGTTTATAATTCACCCCTCCACTTT. It translates to CASSSTGVYNSPLHF. V and J are TRBV27 and TRBJ1-6; 7 bases agree with TRBD1. The CDR3 length is 15 residues. Germline trimming cut 4 bases from V and 4 bases from J; bases unmatched to any gene: 4. Germline V CDR1 and CDR2: MNHEY, SMNVEV (reference sequence).